This T cell receptor (beta chain) was recorded in a study of blood T cell repertoires in COVID-19. Study overall: The samples span acute and convalescent COVID-19 from the United States, Italy and Spain.

This CDR3 has 15 residues. V was clipped by 4 bases and J by 4 bases; unmatched bases: 7. The germline gives CDR1 SGHRS, CDR2 YFSETQ. In the source study's methods: Reference gene primer amplification gave nucleated cell count estimates. Generated by immunoSEQ multiplex PCR, the TCRdb table keeps only in-frame clones and is missing some. That table supplies the V and J calls and clone size; D and trimming were determined from the DNA. Counted here are about 48,000 clones, 80% to 90% occurring once; the ten biggest clones make up around 2.9%. The V and J genes are TRBV5-1 and TRBJ2-1; 8 bases are a match to TRBD2. The sequencing input was peripheral blood. This receptor was taken from a woman of 80 years or more with acute or convalescent COVID-19. CDR3 residues: CASSLGPSGYNEQFF. CDR3 DNA: TGCGCCAGCAGCCTGGGGCCTAGCGGGTACAATGAGCAGTTCTTC.